Sequencing of this T cell receptor beta chain was carried out in a study of blood T cell repertoires in COVID-19 (dated by TCRdb to the early 2020s). Context from the whole study: Samples from collaborators originated in the United States, Italy and Spain and spanned both the acute and convalescent phases of COVID-19. The material from the prospective study consisted of cDNA or gDNA derived from T cells, B-cell-depleted T cells, or PBMCs. Subjects who had been exposed to COVID-19, were actively infected with it, or had recovered from it provided the deeply sampled blood TCRbeta repertoires that made up the dataset. The repertoires were released in a freely available public database intended as a resource for research on the immune response to SARS-CoV-2. The samples were drawn from the first 160 participants of the ongoing ImmuneRACE study and from more than 1,000 subjects provided by 6 global collaborators. Nearly every sample came with metadata listing a de-identified subject ID, COVID-19 status, age in years and sex. Where HLA class I and class II types were available, the types were taken from metadata supplied by the sample provider, not from assay-based typing.

One collaborating source in Seattle enrolled patients during active infection and followed them longitudinally through the course of disease. Collaborating institutions collected whole blood in K2EDTA tubes following their own protocols. For TCRbeta analysis, collaborators shipped samples as frozen whole blood, isolated PBMCs, or DNA extracted from either of those sample types. TCRbeta CDR3 regions were amplified from genomic DNA using the immunoSEQ Assay, a bias-controlled multiplex PCR. On the study's bioinformatics: The number of nucleated cells in each sample was estimated by amplification of reference gene primers within the assay. To quantify the absolute abundance of each unique TCRbeta CDR3 rearrangement, sequence reads were collapsed and filtered. Productive Simpson clonality was computed per sample as the square root of Simpson's diversity index over productive rearrangements. Imported from immuneACCESS, the table was reduced by TCRdb to in-frame sequences with V and J called. These copies leave out some clones; in studies compared against another copy, an unresolved V gene accounts for under half, and the cause of the remainder is not known. The V and J calls and clone size come from that table; D and trimming were worked out from the DNA. The sample includes 200,000 or so clones, with more than 85% observed a single time. The ten biggest clones cover about 0.8% of the sample.

The germline V gene sets CDR1 to SNHLY and CDR2 to FYNNEI. Trimming removed 6 bases from V and 4 bases from J; the gene matches leave 9 bases unexplained. The CDR3 holds 15 amino acids from the cysteine to the phenylalanine. Only the CDR3 portion is preserved as DNA: 45 bases, with reading frame beginning at the first base. Findings and caveats that apply to the study as a whole: How much clinical and demographic metadata was included differed by source and by participant, and the metadata was provided uncurated.

As to this clone: Its cognate antigen has yet to be identified. No base quality information exists; no much larger clone differs at one position.

This chain joins TRBV2 to TRBJ2-7; 10 central bases correspond to TRBD2. The clonotype originates from a man in his 60s with COVID-19, enrolled during active disease. The sample comprised peripheral blood. The DNA is TGTGCCAGCAGGGATCTAGCGGGGGCCAGATACGAGCAGTACTTC. This translates into CASRDLAGARYEQYF.